This paragraph covers one TCR beta chain sequence. Antigen specificity is unknown. Sample treatment: approximately nine-day PBMC culture with coronavirus spike peptide pools or control peptides (ViraFEST assay). This record belongs to a study of vaccination and CD4 T cells after COVID-19. Overall study context: Stimulation of the cells used overlapping spike peptide pools from SARS-CoV-2 and from the common cold coronaviruses HCoV-NL63, HCoV-OC43 and HCoV-229E.

Scientists ran DNA taken from cultured CD4+ T cells through the Oncomine TCR Beta short-read assay for sequencing. TCRdb re-analysed the PCR reads in MiXCR, keeping a single row per CDR3 protein. The profile shows around 18,000 distinct CDR3 sequences, 30% to 45% of them singletons. CDR1 SGHDN and CDR2 FVKESK come from the germline V gene. Between the trimmed V and J ends, which lost 4 bases and 1 base, there was a span of 11 bases. This CDR3 contains 15 residues. What was sequenced was cultured CD4+ T cells from blood. This chain uses TRBV14 with TRBJ1-3; D perhaps matches TRBD1 (5 bases). This TCR derives from a human donor with COVID-19. The CDR3 DNA is TGTGCCAGCAGCCCGGCGGGGGTATCTGGAAACACCATATATTTT. This gives the protein CASSPAGVSGNTIYF.